The source of this TCR beta chain is a study of vaccination effects on CD4 cells after COVID-19. Turning to the study itself: Post-vaccine specimens arrived a median 72 days past the second dose. Study findings and constraints: There was only 1 of 255 vaccine-induced clones in healthy vaccinees that cross-reacted with common cold coronaviruses.

Under the ViraFEST assay, PBMC were stimulated with viral peptide pools so that antigen-specific CD4+ T cells expanded. Sequencing was performed afterwards. With approximately ten days of culture completed, CD4+ T cells were isolated. The vaccine given was either BNT162b2 or mRNA-1273, in two doses. The vaccine recipients had no prior SARS-CoV-2 infection, with negative nucleocapsid antibodies. In the cultures, half the medium was exchanged for IL-2 medium on days 3 and 7. Generated by immunoSEQ multiplex PCR, the TCRdb table keeps only in-frame clones and is missing some. The table lists around 67,000 clones, about 86% of them singletons. The V end was cut by 4 bases, the J end by 0 bases, with 6 bases between. The germline gives CDR1 KGHSH, CDR2 LQKENI. This CDR3 is built from 13 residues. This clone was observed once. Its antigen is not identified.

V gene TRBV18 combines with J gene TRBJ1-1, with no clear D. Sample: CD4+ T cells from PBMCs cultured with HCoV-229E spike peptides, taken after COVID-19 vaccination. This receptor was taken from a human donor who received a COVID-19 vaccine. The CDR3 here is CASSQTMNTEAFF. Here the CDR3 DNA reads TGTGCCAGCTCACAGACAATGAACACTGAAGCTTTCTTT.